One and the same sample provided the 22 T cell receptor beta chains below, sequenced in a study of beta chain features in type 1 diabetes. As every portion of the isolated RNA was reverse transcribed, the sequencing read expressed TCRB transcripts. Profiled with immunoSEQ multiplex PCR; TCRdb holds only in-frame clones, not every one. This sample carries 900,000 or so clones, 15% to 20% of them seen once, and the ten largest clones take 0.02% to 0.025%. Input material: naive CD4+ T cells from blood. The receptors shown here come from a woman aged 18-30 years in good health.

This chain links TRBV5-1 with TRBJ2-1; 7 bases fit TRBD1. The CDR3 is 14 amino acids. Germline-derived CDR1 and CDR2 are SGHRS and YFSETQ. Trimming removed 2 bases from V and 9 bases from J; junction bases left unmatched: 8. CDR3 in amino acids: CASSLGGSRGEQFF. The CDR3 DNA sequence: TGCGCCAGCAGCTTAGGGGGCTCTCGGGGTGAGCAGTTCTTC.

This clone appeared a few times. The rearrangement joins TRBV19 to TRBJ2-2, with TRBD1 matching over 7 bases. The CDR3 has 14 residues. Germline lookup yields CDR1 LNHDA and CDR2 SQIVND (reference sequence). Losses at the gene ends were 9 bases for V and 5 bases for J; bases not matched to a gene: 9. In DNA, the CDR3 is TGTGCCAGCGCAGACAGGGTTCGGACCGGGGAGCTGTTTTTT. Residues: CASADRVRTGELFF.

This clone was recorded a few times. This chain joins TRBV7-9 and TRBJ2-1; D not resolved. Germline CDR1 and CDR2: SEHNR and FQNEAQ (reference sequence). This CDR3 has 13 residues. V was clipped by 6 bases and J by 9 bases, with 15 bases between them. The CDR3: CASRSGRMGEQFF. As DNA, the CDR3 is TGTGCCAGCAGATCAGGCAGGATGGGTGAGCAGTTCTTC.

The CDR3 DNA reads as TGTGCCAGCAGCCCTAGCGGGAGGGCCCGCGTCAACGCCGGAGATACGCAGTATTTT. This gives the protein CASSPSGRARVNAGDTQYF. The chain employs TRBV7-2 and TRBJ2-3; TRBD2 agrees at 12 bases. CDR1 SGHTA and CDR2 FQGNSA come from the germline V gene. V dropped 5 bases and J dropped 5; count of bases not matched to a gene: 17. The CDR3 is 19 amino acids.

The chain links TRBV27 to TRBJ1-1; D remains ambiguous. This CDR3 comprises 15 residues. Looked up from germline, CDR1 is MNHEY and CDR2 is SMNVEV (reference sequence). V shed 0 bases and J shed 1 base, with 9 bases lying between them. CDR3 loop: CASSLSPRGNTEAFF. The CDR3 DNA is TGTGCCAGCAGTTTATCCCCACGGGGGAACACTGAAGCTTTCTTT.

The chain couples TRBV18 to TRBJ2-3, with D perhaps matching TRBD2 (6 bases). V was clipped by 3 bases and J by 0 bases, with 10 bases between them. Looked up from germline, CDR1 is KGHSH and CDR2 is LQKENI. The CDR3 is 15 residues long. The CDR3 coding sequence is TGTGCCAGCTCACCTGGGCTAGCGAGCACAGATACGCAGTATTTT. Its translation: CASSPGLASTDTQYF.

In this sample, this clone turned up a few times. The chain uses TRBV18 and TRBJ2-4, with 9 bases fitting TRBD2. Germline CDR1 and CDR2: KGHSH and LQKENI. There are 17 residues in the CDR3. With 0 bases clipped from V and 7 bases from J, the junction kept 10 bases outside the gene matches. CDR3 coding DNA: TGTGCCAGCTCACCACCTGGAGCGGGAGGCCGCCGGAACATTCAGTACTTC. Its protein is CASSPPGAGGRRNIQYF.

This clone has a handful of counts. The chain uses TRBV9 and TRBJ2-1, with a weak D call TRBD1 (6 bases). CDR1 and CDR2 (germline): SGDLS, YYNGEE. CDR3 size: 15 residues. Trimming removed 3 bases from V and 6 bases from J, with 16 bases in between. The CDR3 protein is CASSGSPGVPNEQFF. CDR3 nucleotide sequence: TGTGCCAGCAGCGGTAGCCCAGGGGTCCCCAATGAGCAGTTCTTC.

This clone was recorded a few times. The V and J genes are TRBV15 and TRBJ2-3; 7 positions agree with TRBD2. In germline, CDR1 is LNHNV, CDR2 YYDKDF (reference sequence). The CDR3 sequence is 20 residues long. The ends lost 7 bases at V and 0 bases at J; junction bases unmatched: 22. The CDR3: CATKQFTLTRLAESTDTQYF. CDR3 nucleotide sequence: TGTGCCACCAAGCAATTCACATTAACACGACTAGCTGAAAGCACAGATACGCAGTATTTT.

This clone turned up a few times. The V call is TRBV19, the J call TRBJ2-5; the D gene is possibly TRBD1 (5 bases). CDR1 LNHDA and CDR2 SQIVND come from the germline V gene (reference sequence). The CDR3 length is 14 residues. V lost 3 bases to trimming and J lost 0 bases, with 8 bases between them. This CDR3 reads CASSIQGHQETQYF. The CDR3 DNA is TGTGCCAGTAGTATCCAGGGCCACCAAGAGACCCAGTACTTC. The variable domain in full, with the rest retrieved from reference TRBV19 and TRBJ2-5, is DGGITQSPKYLFRKEGQNVTLSCEQNLNHDAMYWYRQDPGQGLRLIYYSQIVNDFQKGDIAEGYSVSREKKESFPLTVTSAQKNPTAFYLCASSIQGHQETQYFGPGTRLLVL.

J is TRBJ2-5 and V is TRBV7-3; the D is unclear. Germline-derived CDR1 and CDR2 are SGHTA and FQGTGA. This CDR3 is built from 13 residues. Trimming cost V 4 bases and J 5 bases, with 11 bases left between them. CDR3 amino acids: CASSSYIGETQYF. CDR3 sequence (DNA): TGTGCCAGCAGCTCATATATAGGGGAGACCCAGTACTTC.

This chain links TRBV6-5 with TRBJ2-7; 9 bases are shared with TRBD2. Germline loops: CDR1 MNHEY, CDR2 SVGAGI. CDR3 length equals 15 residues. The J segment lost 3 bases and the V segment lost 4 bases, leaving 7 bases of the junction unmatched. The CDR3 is CASSLLAGAFYEQYF. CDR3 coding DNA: TGTGCCAGCAGTTTATTAGCGGGAGCTTTCTACGAGCAGTACTTC.

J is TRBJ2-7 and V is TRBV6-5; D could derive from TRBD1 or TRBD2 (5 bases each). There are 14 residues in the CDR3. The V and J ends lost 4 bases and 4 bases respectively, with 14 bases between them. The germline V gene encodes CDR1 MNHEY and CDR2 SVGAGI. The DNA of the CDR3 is TGTGCCAGCAGTTCTCCGGGACCTGTTTACGAGCAGTACTTC. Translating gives CASSSPGPVYEQYF.

The CDR3 nucleotides are TGTGCCAGCAGCGCTAATCCAACGGGGCACTCCTACGAGCAGTACTTC. Its translation: CASSANPTGHSYEQYF. The chain employs TRBV11-2 and TRBJ2-7; D assignment may be TRBD1 or TRBD2 (5 bases each). Germline V gene sequence: CDR1 SGHAT, CDR2 FQNNGV. The CDR3 covers 16 residues. V lost 5 bases and J lost 0, with 17 bases in between.

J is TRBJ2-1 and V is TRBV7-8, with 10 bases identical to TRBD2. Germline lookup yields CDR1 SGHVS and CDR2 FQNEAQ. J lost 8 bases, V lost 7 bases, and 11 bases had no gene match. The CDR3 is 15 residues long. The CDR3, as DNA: TGTGCCAGCATCCCGGGGACTAGCGATTATCATGAGCAGTTCTTC. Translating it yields CASIPGTSDYHEQFF.

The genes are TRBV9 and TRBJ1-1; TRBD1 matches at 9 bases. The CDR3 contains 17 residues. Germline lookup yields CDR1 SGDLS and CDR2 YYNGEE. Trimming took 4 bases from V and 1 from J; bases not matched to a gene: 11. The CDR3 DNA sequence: TGTGCCAGCAGCCCCCACAGGGGGCTGAGAGGGAACACTGAAGCTTTCTTT. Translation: CASSPHRGLRGNTEAFF. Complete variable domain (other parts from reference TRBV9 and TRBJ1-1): DSGVTQTPKHLITATGQRVTLRCSPRSGDLSVYWYQQSLDQGLQFLIQYYNGEERAKGNILERFSAQQFPDLHSELNLSSLELGDSALYFCASSPHRGLRGNTEAFFGQGTRLTVV.

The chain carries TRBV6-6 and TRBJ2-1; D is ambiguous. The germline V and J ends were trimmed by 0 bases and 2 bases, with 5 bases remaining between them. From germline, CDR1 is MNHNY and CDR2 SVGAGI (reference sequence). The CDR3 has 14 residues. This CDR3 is CASSYSDPYNEQFF. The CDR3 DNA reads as TGTGCCAGCAGTTACTCGGACCCCTACAATGAGCAGTTCTTC.

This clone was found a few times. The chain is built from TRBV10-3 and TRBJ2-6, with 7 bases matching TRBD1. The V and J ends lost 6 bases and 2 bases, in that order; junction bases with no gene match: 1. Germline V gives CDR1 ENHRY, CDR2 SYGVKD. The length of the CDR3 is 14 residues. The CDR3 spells CAIRTGTGANVLTF. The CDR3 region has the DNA TGTGCCATCAGGACAGGGACTGGGGCCAACGTCCTGACTTTC.

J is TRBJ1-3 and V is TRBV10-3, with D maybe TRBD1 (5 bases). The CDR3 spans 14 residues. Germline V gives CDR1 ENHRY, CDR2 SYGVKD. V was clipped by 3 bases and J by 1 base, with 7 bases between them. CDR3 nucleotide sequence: TGTGCCATCAGTGATTCAGGGTCTGGAAACACCATATATTTT. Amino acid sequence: CAISDSGSGNTIYF.

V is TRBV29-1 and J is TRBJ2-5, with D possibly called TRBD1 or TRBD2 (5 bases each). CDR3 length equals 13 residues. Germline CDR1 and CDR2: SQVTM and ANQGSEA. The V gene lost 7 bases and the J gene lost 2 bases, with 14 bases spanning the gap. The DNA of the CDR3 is TGCAGCGGGGGGTATGGGGGACAAGAGACCCAGTACTTC. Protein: CSGGYGGQETQYF.

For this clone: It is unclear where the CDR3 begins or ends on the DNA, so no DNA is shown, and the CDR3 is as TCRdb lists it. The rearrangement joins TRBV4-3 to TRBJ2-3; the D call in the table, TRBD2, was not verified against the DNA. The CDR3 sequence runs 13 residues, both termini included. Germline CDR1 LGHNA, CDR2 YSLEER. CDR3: CASSQVGAGAPYF.

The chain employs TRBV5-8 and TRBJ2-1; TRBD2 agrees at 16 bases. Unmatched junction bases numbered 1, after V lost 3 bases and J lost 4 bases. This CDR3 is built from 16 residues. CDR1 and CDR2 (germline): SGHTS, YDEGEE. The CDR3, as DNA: TGTGCCAGCAGCTCGGGACTAGCGGGAGGGTACAATGAGCAGTTCTTC. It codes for CASSSGLAGGYNEQFF.